The clone carrying this TCR beta chain appeared many times. The sample belongs to a study of blood T cell repertoires in COVID-19. Cohort assignment relied on participant-reported clinical history. The CDR3 extends over 13 amino acids. V was trimmed by 1 base and J by 10 bases, leaving 10 bases between them. CDR1 is SGHTA and CDR2 is FQGNSA in the germline V gene. Method: immunoSEQ multiplex PCR; TCRdb's copy keeps in-frame clones and lacks some. This table holds 250,000 to 350,000 clones, roughly 86% found once. The receptor's source is a woman in her fifties or sixties who had been exposed to COVID-19. V and J are TRBV7-2 and TRBJ1-4; D perhaps matches TRBD1 (5 bases). Sequencing input: PBMCs or T cells enriched from blood (not recorded which). The CDR3 spells CASSLEGLGKLFF. DNA for the CDR3: TGTGCCAGCAGCTTAGAGGGACTCGGAAAACTGTTTTTT.